Detailed here is one TCR beta chain. What antigen it recognizes has not been identified. Base qualities are not recorded, but no much larger clone differs from it by a single base. The CDR3 covers 14 residues, taking in both the cysteine and the phenylalanine. Only the CDR3 region is kept as DNA, spanning 42 bases read in frame from base 1. Via the germline V gene (reference sequence), CDR1 is SGHKS and CDR2 YYEKEE. V loses 4 bases of germline sequence and J loses 2 bases, and the interval between the two ends is 11 bases. Libraries were constructed by the immunoSEQ multiplex PCR assay. For the multiplex PCR, a mixture combining 60 forward primers for TCR Vbeta segments and 13 reverse primers for TCR Jbeta segments was used. The CDR3 region of rearranged TCR beta genes was amplified from genomic DNA with a multiplex PCR assay. The Illumina HiSeq System was used to sequence the amplified TCR beta libraries as 87-base-pair reads. The study's processing was this. A later analysis tallied around 87 million unique TCR beta chains across the approximately 670 repertoires, and some 12 million of those chains were shared by two or more donors. To remove PCR and sequencing errors, raw reads were error-corrected and collapsed into unique sequences using a nearest-neighbor algorithm that merged closely related sequences. CDR3 sequences were aligned to IMGT reference sequences to assign V, D and J gene segments. For a sequence to be retained, a match of at least six nucleotides was required to both a V gene segment and a J gene segment. Rearrangements were called productive when the CDR3 lacked stop codons and stayed in frame with V and J; all others were non-productive. Following IMGT convention, CDR3 was defined as the stretch from the second conserved V-encoded cysteine to the conserved J-encoded phenylalanine. In an earlier analysis of just under 600 of the donors, sequences lacking an unambiguous match to a single V gene segment were excluded. In an earlier analysis of approximately 610 of the donors, V segments were called functional above 56.7% productive rearrangements and were called segregating when the between-donor standard deviation exceeded 5%. To diagnose cytomegalovirus status from the catalog of TCR beta chain sequences, a statistical classification framework was built. A later analysis assigned V and J genes by comparing TCR nucleotide sequences with IMGT/GENE-DB human TR gene sequences. The TCRdist pipeline was used in a later analysis to assign CDR3 sequences and most-parsimonious VDJ recombination scenarios. A later analysis defined each TCR beta chain by its CDR3 amino acid sequence plus V-gene family, and excluded reads lacking a unique V-gene family. As a way to deal with suspected cross-contamination and a sequencing artifact, a later analysis dropped approximately 570 nucleotide sequences that were highly shared and had low generation probability. A later analysis calculated a clonal expansion index for each public chain from normalized within-repertoire ranks of inferred template counts. Generation probabilities in a later analysis came from a VDJ recombination model fitted to out-of-frame rearrangements, and those results were checked against IGoR. A later analysis scored TCR-TCR, TCR-HLA and TCR-CMV co-occurrence with hypergeometric tests, applying a repertoire-size bias correction to TCR pairs. To estimate false discovery rates, a later analysis permuted the HLA or CMV assignments 20 times. In a later analysis, co-occurring TCRs were grouped using DBSCAN, with TCRdist sequence similarity added in when clustering inside HLA-allele-positive subsets. Repertoires with fewer than 30,000 or more than 120,000 public chains, plus five repertoires with anomalous nucleotide sharing, were excluded from co-occurrence clustering. TCRdb retrieved this table from immuneACCESS and kept in-frame rearrangements only. Not all clones are present; in checked studies, unresolved V genes account for under half, and no reason is known for the remainder. Clone size and V and J calls were adopted from that table, with D and trimming inferred from the DNA. The sample yields about 140,000 clones; about three quarters were counted once. In total, the top ten clones hold 1.8% of the sample.

This specimen belongs to a study of cytomegalovirus exposure and HLA in healthy donors (dated by TCRdb to 2015 to 2018). In the study overall: An earlier analysis of 587 of the donors reported about 260 Gb of sequence data and 90 million to 120 million unique TCR beta sequences obtained from 150 million to 200 million T cells. An early release covering 550 to 700 HLA-typed donors comprised about 300 gigabases of sequencing data and around 85 million unique TCR sequences. Among the approximately 400 genotyped donors, under 90% belonged to the genetic ancestry cluster associated with self-reported Caucasian donors. The study aimed to test whether signatures of past pathogen exposure could be identified by cataloging public T cell receptors. The study used immunosequencing to profile the T cell repertoires of approximately 640 subjects and linked those repertoires to cytomegalovirus serostatus. Besides the first cohort of hundreds of subjects, a separate validation cohort made up of 120 different subjects was used. The study combined high-throughput TCR immunosequencing, statistical association of individual TCRs with disease status, and machine learning to predict cytomegalovirus infection status. A later analysis re-analyzed previously published TCR beta repertoires from about 600 donors and added high-resolution HLA genotyping to study TCR occurrence patterns. Rather than using new phenotypic data, the later analysis identified candidate immune exposures from TCR beta sequences and from how often those sequences occurred across donors. An earlier analysis of 587 of the donors used high-throughput TCR beta sequencing to judge whether each TCR beta V gene segment behaved as functional or pseudogenic. Donor age, sex, ethnicity and CMV serostatus were collected together with the repertoire data. In a later genetic analysis, genome-wide SNP genotypes for about 55% of the 666 donors were used, and that subset was treated as a discovery cohort. All discovery cohort repertoires had been generated on a single sequencing platform. HLA typing covered class I and class II loci at four-digit resolution. The number of typed donors differed by locus: about 629-630 for A, B, C, DRB1 and DQB1; some 500 for DQA1; around 580 for DPA1; and roughly 490 for DPB1. Several DR-DQ haplotypes were handled as single units for association and clustering, since linkage in the cohort was strong. Among about 400 genotyped donors of the cohort, an average of roughly 230,000 unique TCR beta nucleotide sequences was sequenced per donor, of which 15% to 20% were non-productive.

Results and caveats for the whole study, not just this receptor: In the study, roughly 160 TCR beta chains were listed as associated with cytomegalovirus. The earlier analysis of almost 600 of the donors excluded roughly 17 rarely observed V segments, including chromosome 9 orphons, because counts were too low. The classifier was reported to diagnose cytomegalovirus status with high specificity and sensitivity in both the original cohort and the validation cohort. In a later analysis, several top co-occurrence clusters were reported to appear linked to parvovirus B19, influenza, CMV and Epstein-Barr virus. A few of the identified cytomegalovirus-associated TCR beta chains were confirmed in vitro to be specific for cytomegalovirus antigens. Most TCR sequences were seen in very few donors, while some public TCRs were found in many individuals. In a later analysis, HLA-associated TCR beta chains showed more clonal expansion and lower generation probabilities than non-associated chains that were equally common. In a later genetic analysis, fewer N-insertions in productive TCRs were reported among donors in an Asian-associated ancestry cluster than the roughly 700-donor mean. According to the authors, the approach could potentially be generalized to other disease states and immunological phenotypes. CMV serostatus was the only immune exposure information available for the cohort. In a later analysis, about 16,000 TCR beta sequences were associated with specific HLA alleles at a false discovery rate of 0.05. An earlier analysis of approximately 500 of the donors showed that most TCR beta V segments appeared in productive rearrangements either about 87% or about 30% of the time, which broadly matched IMGT annotations. A further reported finding was that TCR beta sequences accurately predicted the HLA-A and HLA-B alleles for most subjects in the first cohort. The presence/absence analyses assumed that sequencing depth was roughly uniform across donors, and that assumption may not be true. Linkage disequilibrium might explain the correlated functional status among segregating V segments, but an unknown experimental factor could not be excluded. Some IMGT-functional V segments, including TRBV6-2 and TRBV6-3, could not be told apart with the 87-base-pair reads, so those segments were excluded. HLA typing was unavailable for some donors at each locus, so association tests used only the typed subset. According to a later analysis, most CMV-associated TCR beta chains appeared to be HLA-restricted, and the HLA associations seemed to be driven largely by CMV exposure. A cluster of highly shared sequence variants was judged likely to be a technical artifact of the sequencing pipeline. In a later analysis, TCR association rates were found to vary across HLA loci, with the most associated TCRs seen for DRB1 alleles and the fewest for HLA-C alleles. Only TCR beta chains were sequenced in this cohort, and the absence of alpha or paired-chain data limited detectable features. Assigning TCR associations to individual alleles was difficult when HLA alleles, especially DR and DQ, strongly co-occurred. In a later genetic analysis, a missense DCLRE1C variant was associated with V-gene and J-gene trimming of TCR beta chains, and the association was replicated in an independent cohort.

The cohort comprised 670 or so healthy bone marrow donors. At the time of sampling, every cohort member was nominally healthy, though immune exposures that went unrecorded were likely present. The donor tested CMV seronegative, placing the donor among the 300 to 400 seronegative members of the cohort. A peripheral blood sample was provided by each donor, and peripheral blood mononuclear cells were used for TCR beta sequencing. Genomic DNA extraction from the blood cell samples was performed with the Qiagen DNeasy Blood Extraction Kit. The source is a man aged 40-49 years in good health and CMV-seronegative. The chain couples TRBV5-5 to TRBJ2-3, and possibly TRBD1, on 6 matching bases. The specimen sequenced was PBMCs. The CDR3 here reads CASSPTGTTDTQYF. The DNA reads as follows: TGTGCCAGCAGCCCAACAGGGACCACAGATACGCAGTATTTT.